These 22 T cell receptor beta chains were all obtained from the same sample, sequenced in a study of blood T cell repertoires in COVID-19. Some clones are missing from TCRdb's copy, which holds only in-frame ones; the method was immunoSEQ multiplex PCR. The repertoire includes some 80,000 clones, about 79% of them detected once, and roughly 15% sits in the top ten. Specimen: peripheral blood. These receptors were taken from a human donor in a cohort sampled during active COVID-19.

The chain couples TRBV6-5 to TRBJ2-7, with 7 bases lining up with TRBD1. The CDR3 is made up of 13 amino acids. V lost 3 bases and J lost 4; bases outside the gene matches: 3. Germline lookup yields CDR1 MNHEY and CDR2 SVGAGI. The DNA of the CDR3 is TGTGCCAGCAGTTATCCGGGACAGTACGAGCAGTACGTC. Translating it yields CASSYPGQYEQYV.

The rearrangement joins TRBV4-1 to TRBJ2-7, with unresolved D. There are 12 residues in the CDR3. The V gene's germline CDR1 is MGHRA and CDR2 YSYEKL. The V and J ends lost 7 bases and 3 bases respectively, with 10 bases between them. CDR3 region: CASIPIFYEQYV. CDR3 sequence (DNA): TGCGCCAGCATTCCTATCTTCTACGAGCAGTACGTC.

The J gene is TRBJ1-1, the V gene TRBV30; D gene ambiguous. CDR1 is GTSNPN and CDR2 is SVGIG in the germline V gene (reference sequence). Trimming took off 2 bases at V and 7 bases at J, with 20 bases between the two ends. The CDR3 totals 15 residues. The CDR3 DNA reads as TGTGCCTGGAGTTCTCCGGGCAACGGACTGTTTGAAGCTTTCTTT. Its protein is CAWSSPGNGLFEAFF.

The chain has TRBV27 and TRBJ2-3; 7 nucleotides line up with TRBD1. The length of the CDR3 is 16 residues. The germline V gene has CDR1 MNHEY and CDR2 SMNVEV (reference sequence). V was clipped by 5 bases and J by 2 bases; unmatched bases: 10. CDR3 coding DNA: TGTGCCAGCAGTCCCCTATCCGGACAGGACACAGATACGCAGTATTTT. It codes for CASSPLSGQDTDTQYF.

The V and J genes are TRBV19 and TRBJ1-5, with D possibly matching TRBD1 (5 bases). Germline loops: CDR1 LNHDA, CDR2 SQIVND (reference sequence). The ends were cut back, 3 bases at V and 7 bases at J, with 22 bases in the middle. The CDR3 extends over 17 amino acids. The CDR3 loop reads CASSIEGSWGVGQPQHF. The CDR3 nucleotides are TGTGCCAGTAGTATCGAGGGATCCTGGGGGGTGGGACAGCCCCAGCATTTT.

The chain couples TRBV25-1 to TRBJ1-1, with D hard to call. This CDR3 region has 17 residues. Per germline, CDR1 MGHDK and CDR2 SYGVNS. Trimming left V 8 bases short and J 0 bases short, with 22 bases between. The DNA for the CDR3 is TGTGCCAGCCGCTCCTCACGGACTCTCGTTATGAACACTGAAGCTTTCTTT. Protein sequence: CASRSSRTLVMNTEAFF.

This chain uses TRBV4-1 with TRBJ2-2, with 10 nucleotides matching TRBD2. V shed 2 bases and J 2 bases; nucleotides not matched to a gene: 5. This CDR3 comprises 17 residues. CDR1 and CDR2 from the germline V gene are MGHRA and YSYEKL. In DNA form, the CDR3 reads TGCGCCAGCAGCCAACGAGCGGGAGGGATCAACACCGGGGAGCTGTTTTTT. This encodes CASSQRAGGINTGELFF.

The chain has TRBV5-1 and TRBJ1-2; 8 nucleotides match TRBD1. CDR1 SGHRS and CDR2 YFSETQ come from the germline V gene. Trimming at V came to 0 bases and at J to 7 bases, leaving 8 bases not matched to a gene. The CDR3 covers 15 residues. The CDR3 loop is CASSLGAGGARGYTF. CDR3 coding DNA: TGCGCCAGCAGCTTGGGGGCAGGGGGCGCCCGTGGCTACACCTTC.

This chain joins TRBV24-1 and TRBJ2-1, with D tentatively TRBD1 (5 bases). Trimming pared 7 bases from V and 7 bases from J, leaving 22 bases between. The CDR3 loop spans 16 amino acids. CDR1 KGHDR and CDR2 SFDVKD come from the germline V gene. The CDR3 here is CATSPRETAWGNEQFF. The DNA of the CDR3 is TGTGCCACCAGCCCCAGGGAAACGGCCTGGGGTAATGAGCAGTTCTTC.

This clone came up a few times. The rearrangement uses TRBV29-1 and TRBJ1-4; D gene unclear. CDR3 size: 13 residues. Trimming shortened V by 0 bases and J by 4 bases, and 6 bases separated the two germline ends. In germline, CDR1 is SQVTM, CDR2 ANQGSEA. DNA of the CDR3: TGCAGCGTTGAAGATCTTAGTAATGAAAAACTGTTTTTT. Its protein product is CSVEDLSNEKLFF. The entire variable domain, with the rest obtained from reference TRBV29-1 and TRBJ1-4, is as follows: SAVISQKPSRDICQRGTSLTIQCQVDSQVTMMFWYRQQPGQSLTLIATANQGSEATYESGFVIDKFPISRPNLTFSTLTVSNMSPEDSSIYLCSVEDLSNEKLFFGSGTQLSVL.

This chain joins TRBV3-1 (or the pseudogene TRBV3-2) and TRBJ1-5, with unresolved D. This CDR3 has 13 amino acids. Trimming stripped 5 bases from V and 8 bases from J, with 13 bases between. Germline V gene sequence: CDR1 LGHDT, CDR2 YNNKEL (reference sequence). CDR3 bases: TGTGCCAGCAGCATGGGAGTTAGAGAGCCCCAGCATTTT. Its translation is CASSMGVREPQHF.

The chain couples TRBV2 to TRBJ2-7, with D uncertain. CDR3 length: 12 residues. Germline V gene data show CDR1 as SNHLY and CDR2 as FYNNEI. V lost 4 bases, J lost 0 bases, and 4 bases lay in between. CDR3 in amino acids: CASSASSYEQYV. The DNA for the CDR3 is TGTGCCAGCAGTGCGAGCTCCTACGAGCAGTACGTC.

This clone was seen more than once but under ten times. The chain is built from TRBV4-1 and TRBJ2-7; D not resolved. Trimming took 0 bases from V and 5 from J, leaving 11 bases between them. The CDR3 spans 14 residues. CDR1 is MGHRA and CDR2 is YSYEKL in the germline V gene. CDR3 nucleotides: TGCGCCAGCAGCCAAGATTCCGGGTTTGACGAGCAGTACGTC. Translated: CASSQDSGFDEQYV.

The sample holds a few counts of this clone. The genes are TRBV9 and TRBJ1-5; D may be TRBD1 (5 bases). Trimming removed 2 bases from V and 7 bases from J, with 16 bases in between. The CDR3 sequence is 15 residues long. CDR1 is SGDLS and CDR2 is YYNGEE in the germline V gene. CDR3 coding DNA: TGTGCCAGCAGCGTTGGTCCTAAGGAGGGGCAGCCCCAGCATTTT. Its protein product is CASSVGPKEGQPQHF.

This clone has only one observation. CDR3: CASNDVGSSYEQYF. The CDR3 region has the DNA TGTGCCAGTAACGATGTGGGGAGCTCCTACGAGCAGTACTTC. The chain has TRBV28 and TRBJ2-7; weak D call: TRBD2 (5 bases). V gave up 9 bases and J gave up 0 bases, with 15 bases separating them. The CDR3 has 14 residues. CDR1 and CDR2 from the germline V gene are MDHEN and SYDVKM.

The chain links TRBV12-3 or TRBV12-4 to TRBJ2-7; 7 bases fit TRBD2. V was pared by 5 bases and J by 5 bases, with 3 bases of the junction left unmatched. CDR3 length: 12 residues. This CDR3 is CASSLGGDEQYF. CDR3 bases: TGTGCCAGCAGTCTTGGGGGGGACGAGCAGTACTTC.

V usage is TRBV5-1 and J usage is TRBJ1-2; D perhaps matches TRBD1 (5 bases). Trimming stripped 0 bases from V and 3 bases from J, with 9 bases between. Looked up from germline, CDR1 is SGHRS and CDR2 is YFSETQ. The CDR3 has 14 residues. The CDR3: CASSLDRSYYGYTF. CDR3 sequence (DNA): TGCGCCAGCAGCTTGGACAGGTCCTACTATGGCTACACCTTC.

The V gene is TRBV7-9, the J gene TRBJ1-1; maybe TRBD1 (6 bases). This CDR3 is built from 14 residues. Between the trimmed V and J ends, which lost 3 bases and 5 bases, there was a span of 13 bases. Germline loops: CDR1 SEHNR, CDR2 FQNEAQ (reference sequence). The CDR3 protein is CASSFGGLSTEAFF. In DNA form, the CDR3 reads TGTGCCAGCAGCTTCGGGGGGCTAAGTACTGAAGCTTTCTTT.

Concerning this clone: This specimen includes other DNA sequences encoding the same CDR3. This chain connects TRBV9 to TRBJ2-1; TRBD2 agrees at 7 bases. J lost 0 bases, V lost 0 bases, and 3 bases had no gene match. This CDR3 is 16 amino acids long. CDR1 and CDR2 from the germline V gene are SGDLS and YYNGEE. The CDR3 is CASSVEGGSSYNEQFF. The CDR3 region has the DNA TGTGCCAGCAGCGTAGAGGGCGGGAGCTCCTACAATGAGCAGTTCTTC.

This clone was picked up a small number of times. This chain joins TRBV7-2 and TRBJ1-1; D is perhaps TRBD1 (5 bases). CDR1 and CDR2 from the germline V gene are SGHTA and FQGNSA. This CDR3 comprises 15 residues. The V gene lost 0 bases and the J gene lost 5 bases, with 13 bases spanning the gap. The CDR3 DNA sequence: TGTGCCAGCAGCTTAGCTGGGGGGGAGAGGACTGAAGCTTTCTTT. It encodes CASSLAGGERTEAFF.

V gene TRBV10-3 combines with J gene TRBJ1-1; no clear D gene. Germline CDR1 and CDR2: ENHRY and SYGVKD. The CDR3 consists of 15 residues. V lost 0 bases, J lost 8 bases, and 16 bases lay in between. The CDR3 DNA reads as TGTGCCATCAGTGAGTCCAATAATGGCAGAACAGAAGCTTTCTTT. Its protein product is CAISESNNGRTEAFF.

J is TRBJ1-4 and V is TRBV29-1, with D uncertain. Germline CDR1 SQVTM, CDR2 ANQGSEA. Trimming took 3 bases from V and 10 from J, leaving 9 bases between them. The CDR3 contains 11 residues. CDR3 region: CSVDTDGKLFF. CDR3 sequence (DNA): TGCAGCGTTGACACAGACGGAAAACTGTTTTTT.